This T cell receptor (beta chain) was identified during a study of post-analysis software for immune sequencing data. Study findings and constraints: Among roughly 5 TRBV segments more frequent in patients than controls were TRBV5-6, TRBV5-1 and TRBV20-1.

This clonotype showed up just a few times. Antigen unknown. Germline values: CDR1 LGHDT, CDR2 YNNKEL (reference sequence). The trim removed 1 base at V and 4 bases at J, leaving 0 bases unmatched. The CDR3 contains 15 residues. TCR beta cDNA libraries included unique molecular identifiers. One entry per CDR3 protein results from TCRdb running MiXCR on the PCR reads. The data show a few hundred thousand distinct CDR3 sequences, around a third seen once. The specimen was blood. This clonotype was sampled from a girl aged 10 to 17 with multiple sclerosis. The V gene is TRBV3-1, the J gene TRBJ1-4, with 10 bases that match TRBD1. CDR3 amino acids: CASSQGTGGNEKLFF. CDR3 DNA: TGTGCCAGCAGCCAAGGGACAGGGGGTAATGAAAAACTGTTTTTT.